This TCR beta chain was obtained from a study of cytotoxic CD8 clonotypes in ibrutinib-treated CLL. Overall study: Results showed some 25 partial and 2 complete responses; following median 68 months, approximately 14 remained remitted, roughly twelve advanced. Study-wide results and caveats: Collection times varied between progressing and sustained-remission patients. Clonality was higher at baseline than in age-matched healthy donors and tracked circulating CD8+ T-cell counts.

Trimming took off 4 bases at V and 0 bases at J, with 19 bases between the two ends. CDR3 length: 18 amino acids. Germline CDR1 and CDR2: LNHDA and SQIVND (reference sequence). Sequencing was designed to attain a depth spanning 1 in 200,000 to 1 in 1 million T cells. Method: immunoSEQ multiplex PCR; TCRdb's copy keeps in-frame clones and lacks some. Of 50,000 to 60,000 clones in the sample, roughly 80% are singletons; the top ten hold roughly 20%. Note on this clone: Its antigen is not known.

Sequencing was performed on PBMCs, taken after 24 months of ibrutinib treatment. This clonotype was sampled from a human donor with chronic lymphocytic leukemia. The chain combines TRBV19 with TRBJ1-5; D gene unclear. CDR3 region: CASSRPLLAQNSNQPQHF. The DNA for the CDR3 is TGTGCCAGTAGTAGGCCTCTCCTCGCGCAGAATAGCAATCAGCCCCAGCATTTT.